This T cell receptor beta chain was obtained from a study of blood T cell repertoires in COVID-19. Study-wide background: Spain, Italy and the United States supplied samples that represented acute and convalescent COVID-19.

Clones were read by immunoSEQ multiplex PCR, and TCRdb kept only the in-frame ones, dropping some. Of some 87,000 clones detected, roughly 92% appear once; the ten largest clones hold about 6.3%. Sequencing was carried out using peripheral blood. This TCR came from a woman aged 55-70 years with active COVID-19.

The CDR3 coding sequence is TGTGCCAGCAGCTTAGGGAGAGGGACAGGGTCTATAAATGAGCAGTTCTTC. Protein: CASSLGRGTGSINEQFF. V is TRBV7-9 and J is TRBJ2-1; 9 nucleotides align to TRBD1. The germline V gene has CDR1 SEHNR and CDR2 FQNEAQ (reference sequence). V trimming: 1 base; J trimming: 7 bases; junction bases outside the gene matches: 11. This CDR3 is built from 17 residues.